This T cell receptor beta chain was found in a study of control samples from healthy donors and cancer patients. Germline CDR1 WSHSY, CDR2 SAAADI. The J segment lost 0 bases and the V segment lost 5 bases, leaving 7 bases of the junction unmatched. The CDR3 is 16 residues long. The protocol was immunoSEQ multiplex PCR, while the TCRdb copy is restricted to in-frame clones and leaves out a portion. The table lists some 150,000 clones, 90% to 95% of them singletons. This clone was picked up one time. This chain joins TRBV10-2 and TRBJ2-1, with 7 positions matching TRBD2. Sequencing input: PBMCs. The sequence was obtained from a man in his 60s with colorectal cancer. The CDR3 spells CASSSGAYSSYNEQFF. The CDR3, as DNA: TGCGCCAGCAGTAGCGGGGCCTACAGCTCCTACAATGAGCAGTTCTTC.